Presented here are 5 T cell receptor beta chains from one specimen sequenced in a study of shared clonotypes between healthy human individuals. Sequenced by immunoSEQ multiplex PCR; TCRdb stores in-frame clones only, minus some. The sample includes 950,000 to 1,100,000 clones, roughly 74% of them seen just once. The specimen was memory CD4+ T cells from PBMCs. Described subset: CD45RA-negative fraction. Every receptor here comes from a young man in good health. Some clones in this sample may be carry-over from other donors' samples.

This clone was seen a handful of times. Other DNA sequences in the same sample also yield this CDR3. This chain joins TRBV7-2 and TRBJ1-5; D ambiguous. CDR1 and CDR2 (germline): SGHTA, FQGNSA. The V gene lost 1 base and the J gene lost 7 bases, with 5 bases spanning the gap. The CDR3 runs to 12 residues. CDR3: CASSLVGQPQHF. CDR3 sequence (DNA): TGTGCCAGCAGCTTAGTGGGCCAGCCCCAGCATTTT.

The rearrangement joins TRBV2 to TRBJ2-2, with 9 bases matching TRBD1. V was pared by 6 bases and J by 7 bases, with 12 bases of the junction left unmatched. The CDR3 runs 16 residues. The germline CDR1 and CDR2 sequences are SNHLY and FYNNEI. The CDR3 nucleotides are TGTGCCAGCAGCAAATCCGGGACAGGGTTCAACGGGGAGCTGTTTTTT. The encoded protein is CASSKSGTGFNGELFF.

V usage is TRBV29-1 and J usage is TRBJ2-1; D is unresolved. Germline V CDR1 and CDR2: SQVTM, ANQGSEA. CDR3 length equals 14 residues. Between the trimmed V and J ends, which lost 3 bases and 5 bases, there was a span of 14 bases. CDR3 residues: CSVDGFAANNEQFF. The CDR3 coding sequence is TGCAGCGTTGACGGTTTTGCGGCAAACAATGAGCAGTTCTTC.

The CDR3 region has the DNA TGTGCCAGCACCCGGACCGGAGATGAAAAACTGTTTTTT. It is translated as CASTRTGDEKLFF. The rearrangement joins TRBV2 to TRBJ1-4; D remains ambiguous. CDR1 is SNHLY and CDR2 is FYNNEI in the germline V gene. This CDR3 is built from 13 residues. The V end was cut by 7 bases, the J end by 6 bases, with 12 bases between.

CDR3 amino acids: CASSSIRDVGTGDTDGYTF. Here the CDR3 DNA reads TGTGCCAGCAGCTCAATTCGGGACGTCGGGACAGGGGATACCGATGGCTACACCTTC. The chain employs TRBV7-3 and TRBJ1-2, with 10 bases aligning to TRBD1. CDR3 length: 19 residues. Germline V gene lookup returns CDR1 SGHTA and CDR2 FQGTGA. The junction had 20 bases not matched to a gene; V was cut back by 4 bases and J by 6 bases.